The 10 T cell receptor beta chains below come from one sample, sequenced in a study of identical twins. TCRdb redid the calling of the 5' RACE reads with MiXCR, one entry per CDR3 protein. This sample has roughly 1,500,000 distinct CDR3 sequences, with roughly a third found just once. Input material: cord blood. Receptors originate from a newborn girl in good health.

The rearrangement joins TRBV20-1 to TRBJ2-4; the D gene is possibly TRBD2 (6 bases). The closer fit of TRBJ2-7 to the DNA end suggests the J call may be wrong. The CDR3 has 15 residues. Germline CDR1 and CDR2: DFQATT and SNEGSKA (reference sequence). The CDR3 nucleotides are TGCAGTGCTAGAGACTCCGGGAGACCTACCTACGAGCAGTACTTC. Its translation is CSARDSGRPTYEQYF.

This clonotype was detected only a few times. The chain joins TRBV7-9 to TRBJ2-4, with D tentatively TRBD2 (6 bases). The CDR3 is 16 amino acids. V shed 1 base and J shed 0 bases, with 10 bases lying between them. Per the germline V gene, CDR1 is SEHNR and CDR2 is FQNEAQ (reference sequence). In DNA form, the CDR3 reads TGTGCCAGCAGCTTAGGGACTACACTAGCCAAAAACATTCAGTACTTC. It codes for CASSLGTTLAKNIQYF.

V usage is TRBV27 and J usage is TRBJ1-5, with D perhaps matching TRBD1 (5 bases). The germline V and J ends were trimmed by 8 bases and 2 bases, with 13 bases remaining between them. The germline gives CDR1 MNHEY, CDR2 SMNVEV (reference sequence). The CDR3 is 14 amino acids. DNA for the CDR3: TGTGCCAGCCAGGCTAGAGGGGGCAATCAGCCCCAGCATTTT. Protein product: CASQARGGNQPQHF.

The chain uses TRBV4-2 and TRBJ1-4; TRBD1 is a possible D gene (6 bases). The germline gives CDR1 LGHNA, CDR2 YNFKEQ. There are 19 residues in the CDR3. Trimming pared 0 bases from V and 8 bases from J, leaving 25 bases between. The CDR3 nucleotides read TGTGCCAGCAGCCAAGAGCTCCACCCCTTAGGGGGGGCTGGGGAAAAACTGTTTTTT. Translating gives CASSQELHPLGGAGEKLFF.

The chain carries TRBV3-1 and TRBJ2-1; no reliable D call. Deletions cut 1 base from V and 5 bases from J, with 12 bases between. CDR3 length: 15 amino acids. Germline loops: CDR1 LGHDT, CDR2 YNNKEL (reference sequence). CDR3 amino acids: CASSQGLTLHNEQFF. The CDR3 DNA follows: TGTGCCAGCAGCCAAGGGCTGACCCTGCACAATGAGCAGTTCTTC.

In its sample, this clonotype was seen a few times. This chain uses TRBV18 with TRBJ1-5; TRBD1 aligns across 8 bases. The germline V gene has CDR1 KGHSH and CDR2 LQKENI. The CDR3 is made up of 15 amino acids. V lost 4 bases and J lost 6; bases outside the gene matches: 8. This CDR3 reads CASSRNPDRVQPQHF. In DNA form, the CDR3 reads TGTGCCAGCTCACGAAACCCGGACAGGGTTCAGCCCCAGCATTTT.

V is TRBV4-2 and J is TRBJ2-1; TRBD1 aligns across 10 bases. The length of the CDR3 is 16 residues. Germline V gives CDR1 LGHNA, CDR2 YNFKEQ. The trim removed 1 base at V and 7 bases at J, leaving 7 bases unmatched. The CDR3 loop reads CASSQGWDRGTNEQFF. CDR3 nucleotides: TGTGCCAGCAGCCAAGGTTGGGACAGGGGAACTAATGAGCAGTTCTTC.

The rearrangement joins TRBV20-1 to TRBJ2-5; either TRBD1 or TRBD2 may fit D (5 bases each). Germline CDR1 and CDR2: DFQATT and SNEGSKA (reference sequence). The V and J ends lost 6 bases and 0 bases respectively, with 14 bases between them. The length of the CDR3 is 14 residues. CDR3 sequence: CSAYGRGYQETQYF. In nucleotides, the CDR3 is TGCAGTGCGTATGGCCGGGGCTACCAAGAGACCCAGTACTTC.

This chain joins TRBV2 and TRBJ2-7; 7 positions match TRBD2. The CDR3 is 13 residues long. V lost 8 bases and J lost 0; bases outside the gene matches: 4. Germline V gives CDR1 SNHLY, CDR2 FYNNEI. The CDR3 DNA sequence: TGTGCCAGCTACCTAGCGGCCTCCTACGAGCAGTACTTC. Protein product: CASYLAASYEQYF.

The chain uses TRBV6-6 and TRBJ2-1, with 13 bases matching TRBD2. V lost 2 bases and J lost 6; bases outside the gene matches: 7. The germline V gene encodes CDR1 MNHNY and CDR2 SVGAGI (reference sequence). The CDR3 has 17 amino acids. CDR3 coding DNA: TGTGCCAGCAGTTACGCCAAACTAGCGGGGGGGCGCAATGAGCAGTTCTTC. This translates into CASSYAKLAGGRNEQFF.